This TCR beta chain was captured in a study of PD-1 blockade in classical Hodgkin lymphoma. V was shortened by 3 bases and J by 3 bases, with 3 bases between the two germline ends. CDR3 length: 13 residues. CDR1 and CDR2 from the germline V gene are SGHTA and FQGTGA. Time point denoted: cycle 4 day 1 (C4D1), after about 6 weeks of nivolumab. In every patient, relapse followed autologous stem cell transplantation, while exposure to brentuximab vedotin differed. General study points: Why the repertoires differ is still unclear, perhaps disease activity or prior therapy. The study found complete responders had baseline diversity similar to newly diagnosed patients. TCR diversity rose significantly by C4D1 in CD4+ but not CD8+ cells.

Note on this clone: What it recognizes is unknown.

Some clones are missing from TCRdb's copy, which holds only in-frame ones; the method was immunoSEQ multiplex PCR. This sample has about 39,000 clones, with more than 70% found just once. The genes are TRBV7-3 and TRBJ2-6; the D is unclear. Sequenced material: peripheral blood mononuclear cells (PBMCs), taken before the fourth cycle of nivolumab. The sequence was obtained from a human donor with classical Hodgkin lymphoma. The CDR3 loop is CASSFYGANVLTF. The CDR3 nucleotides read TGTGCCAGCAGCTTCTATGGGGCCAACGTCCTGACTTTC.